The 5 T cell receptor beta chains in this list originate from one sample, sequenced in a study of blood T cell repertoires in COVID-19. Profiled with immunoSEQ multiplex PCR; TCRdb holds only in-frame clones, not every one. Of 150,000 to 200,000 clones in the sample, around 80% were seen once. Material for sequencing was PBMCs or T cells enriched from blood (not recorded which). These receptors originate from a woman aged 55-75 years who had recovered from COVID-19.

Points on this clone: The junction differs from germline at one of its ends, possibly a read error. The V and J genes are TRBV5-1 and TRBJ1-1; D not resolved. This CDR3 contains 15 residues. The germline CDR1 and CDR2 sequences are SGHRS and YFSETQ. Here the CDR3 reads CASSLEVLGSTEAFF. CDR3 nucleotide sequence: TGCGCCAGCAGTTTGGAGGTCTTAGGGAGCACTGAAGCTTTCTTT.

The V call is TRBV18, the J call TRBJ2-7; 8 bases agree with TRBD2. Germline V gives CDR1 KGHSH, CDR2 LQKENI. V trimming: 6 bases; J trimming: 1 base; junction bases outside the gene matches: 8. The length of the CDR3 is 15 residues. As DNA, the CDR3 is TGTGCCAGCTCCCCCGCTAGCGGGTGGTCCTACGAGCAGTACTTC. As protein: CASSPASGWSYEQYF.

The rearrangement links TRBV7-3 to TRBJ1-5; D uncertain. V was clipped by 5 bases and J by 5 bases, with 10 bases between them. The V gene's germline CDR1 is SGHTA and CDR2 FQGTGA. CDR3 length equals 13 residues. The CDR3 bases are TGTGCCAGCAGCCTTCAGGCAGATCAGCCCCAGCATTTT. Translated: CASSLQADQPQHF.

The chain is built from TRBV9 and TRBJ2-1; 7 bases map to TRBD1. This CDR3 comprises 15 residues. Germline V CDR1 and CDR2: SGDLS, YYNGEE. With 0 bases clipped from V and 5 bases from J, the junction kept 5 bases outside the gene matches. The CDR3 nucleotides read TGTGCCAGCAGCGTAGAGGGGGCGCCCCACAATGAGCAGTTCTTC. Protein: CASSVEGAPHNEQFF.

The chain couples TRBV23-1 to TRBJ2-3; TRBD1 aligns across 8 bases. TRBV23-1 is flagged as an ORF with uncertain function. The CDR3 has 18 residues. With 1 base clipped from V and 3 bases from J, the junction kept 12 bases outside the gene matches. CDR3 region: CASSQWFRPGGLTDTQYF. DNA of the CDR3: TGCGCCAGCAGTCAATGGTTTCGGCCAGGGGGCCTTACAGATACGCAGTATTTT.